A selection of T cell receptor beta chains follows, all from one sample in a study of shared clonotypes between healthy human individuals. Some clones are missing from TCRdb's copy, which holds only in-frame ones; the method was immunoSEQ multiplex PCR. The table has some 1,900,000 clones, roughly 94% seen once. Specimen: naive CD8+ T cells sorted from blood. These receptors were taken from a man aged 18 to 30 in good health. CDR3s include the opening cysteine and the closing phenylalanine or tryptophan. The order of the fields is J gene, clone size, D gene, V gene, CDR3 DNA, CDR3 protein. The D gene is left open where the match is weak. Where a row states a size, it is once, few, many or the class of an expanded clone; other rows omit it.

>TRBJ1-1|-|TRBD1|TRBV6-6
TGTGCCAGCAGTCCCGGGACAGAGCTTGAAGCTTTCTTT
CASSPGTELEAFF
>TRBJ2-7|-|-|TRBV7-9
TGTGCCAGCAGCTTACTGGACGAGCAGTACTTC
CASSLLDEQYF
>TRBJ2-1|-|-|TRBV6-1
TGTGCCAGCAGTGAAAGGGGGAGGCAGTTCTTC
CASSERGRQFF
>TRBJ2-7|-|TRBD1|TRBV6-1
TGTGCCAGCAGTGAAACGGGACAGTCCTTTTTAGGACGAGCGTACTTC
CASSETGQSFLGRAYF
>TRBJ2-7|-|TRBD1|TRBV13
TGTGCCAGCAGCCTAAGCCTGGGACAGGGGAGCTACGAGCAGTACTTC
CASSLSLGQGSYEQYF
>TRBJ1-2|once|-|TRBV6-1
TGTGCCAGCAGTGTTATTTGGGGGGCGACGGGTGGCTACACCTTC
CASSVIWGATGGYTF
>TRBJ2-1|-|TRBD2|TRBV4-3
TGCGCCAGCAGCCAAGAGGGGTTCAGCGGGAGTATTCCGAATGAGCAGTTCTTC
CASSQEGFSGSIPNEQFF
>TRBJ2-7|few|TRBD1|TRBV27
TGTGCCAGCAGTTTGGGGACAGCCTACGAGCAGTACTTC
CASSLGTAYEQYF
>TRBJ2-1|-|-|TRBV30
TGTGCCTGGAGTGTACTCGGCGCCAGCTCCTACAATGAGCAGTTCTTC
CAWSVLGASSYNEQFF
>TRBJ2-1|-|-|TRBV2
TGTGCCAGCAGGGGGTCCTCCTCCTACAATGAGCAGTTCTTC
CASRGSSSYNEQFF
>TRBJ2-6|-|-|TRBV2
TGTGCCAGCAGTGACCGAGGACGGAAGCACTCTGGGGCCAACGTCCTGACTTTC
CASSDRGRKHSGANVLTF
>TRBJ2-7|-|-|TRBV7-9
TGTGCCAGCAGCTCGGGACTGCCCTTGGACGAGCAGTACTTC
CASSSGLPLDEQYF
>TRBJ2-7|once|-|TRBV27
TGTGCCAGCAGTTTCACTCAGGGCGGGGGCGTCTCCTACGAGCAGTACTTC
CASSFTQGGGVSYEQYF
>TRBJ2-7|-|TRBD2|TRBV27
TGTGCCAGCAGTTTTTCCCGACTAGCGGGCAGGTACGAGCAGTACTTC
CASSFSRLAGRYEQYF
>TRBJ2-7|-|-|TRBV19
TGTGCCAGTAGTATTACCGCGGCCGGCGAGCAGTACTTC
CASSITAAGEQYF
>TRBJ2-1|-|TRBD2|TRBV2
TGTGCCAGCAGTGGAACTAGCGGGTTTAATGAGCAGTTCTTC
CASSGTSGFNEQFF
>TRBJ2-2|-|-|TRBV5-1
TGCGCCAGCAGCTTCGGGTCCCACACCGGGGAGCTGTTTTTT
CASSFGSHTGELFF
>TRBJ1-5|-|-|TRBV6-5
TGTGCCACCGCCCGACAGGCCAATCAGCCCCAGCATTTT
CATARQANQPQHF
>TRBJ2-1|-|TRBD2|TRBV4-3
TGCGCCAGCAGCCAAGATGGCGGGAGGGGATACAATGAGCAGTTCTTC
CASSQDGGRGYNEQFF
>TRBJ2-7|-|TRBD1|TRBV5-1
TGCGCCAGCAGCATAGGACAGGGAAACGAGCAGTACTTC
CASSIGQGNEQYF
>TRBJ2-7|-|-|TRBV6-5
TGTGCCAGCAGTTCGACGGTGGGAGATACCGAGCAGTACTTC
CASSSTVGDTEQYF
>TRBJ2-7|-|TRBD2|TRBV5-6
TGTGCCAGCAGCCTCTGGGGGGGCTACGAGCAGTACTTC
CASSLWGGYEQYF
>TRBJ1-2|-|TRBD1|TRBV5-6
TGTGCCAGCAGCTGGTCCGGGACAGAGTATGGCTACACCTTC
CASSWSGTEYGYTF